The sample holds a few counts of the clone carrying this T cell receptor beta chain. Its antigen is not known. The template, about 510 ng total RNA, yielded TCR beta cDNA made with a constant-region primer. Library construction for TCR beta comprised three nested multiplex PCR rounds performed with slightly modified ARM-PCR. It was with TRBV1-TRBV30 forward primers and a C-beta reverse primer that the first two PCR rounds were run, at roughly 11 cycles each. TCRdb ran MiXCR on the multiplex PCR reads and lists one entry per CDR3 protein. The sample lists approximately 310,000 distinct CDR3 sequences; 65% were seen once. Both blood RNA, taken from unsorted whole blood, and germline DNA were extracted. The CDR3 has 14 amino acids. V shed 5 bases and J 7 bases; nucleotides not matched to a gene: 7. Germline CDR1 reads SEHNR; CDR2 reads FQNEAQ (reference sequence). This entry is derived from a study of tumor-infiltrating lymphocytes in primary liver carcinoma. Notes on the study in general: Significantly larger top-250-clone fractions were found in tumors than in blood (p = 0.039). Tumor-adjacent and tumor-blood pairs shared a smaller degree of overlap than tumor region pairs.

Sample: peripheral blood. The sequence was collected from a man aged 40-49 years with primary liver carcinoma and hepatitis B virus infection. This chain links TRBV7-9 with TRBJ2-7; 11 nucleotides match TRBD1. The DNA for the CDR3 is TGTGCCAGCAGCCCTCGGACAGGGGGCTTAGAGCAGTACTTC. Its translation: CASSPRTGGLEQYF.